A selection of T cell receptor beta chains follows, all from one sample in a study of cytomegalovirus exposure and HLA in healthy donors. The assay was immunoSEQ multiplex PCR, and TCRdb's table has in-frame clones only and misses some. Of 200,000 or so clones listed, 81% are singletons. The specimen was PBMCs. The receptors here all came from a woman aged 18-29 years in good health and CMV-seropositive. The CDR3 runs from the conserved cysteine through the conserved F or W. A D gene is named only where the DNA matches it firmly. Some rows mark clone size as missing; the rest say once, few, many or name a class of expanded clone.

D gene	clone size	V gene	J gene	CDR3 protein	CDR3 DNA
TRBD1	-	TRBV27	TRBJ2-7	CASSQGAHEQYF	TGTGCCAGCAGTCAGGGGGCTCACGAGCAGTACTTC
-	-	TRBV6-1	TRBJ1-3	CASSQDSSGGNTIYF	TGTGCCAGCAGTCAGGACAGCTCGGGAGGAAACACCATATATTTT
TRBD1	-	TRBV5-4	TRBJ1-6	CASSGGGQGNSPLHF	TGTGCCAGCAGTGGTGGTGGACAGGGAAATTCACCCCTCCACTTT
-	once	TRBV28	TRBJ1-5	CASSLYAGINQPQHF	TGTGCCAGCAGTTTATATGCCGGGATTAATCAGCCCCAGCATTTT
TRBD2	-	TRBV25-1	TRBJ2-5	CASRGGVETQYF	TGTGCCAGCAGGGGGGGGGTAGAGACCCAGTACTTC
-	-	TRBV28	TRBJ2-7	CASIPRISSYEQYF	TGTGCCAGCATCCCCCGAATTAGCTCCTACGAGCAGTACTTC
TRBD1	once	TRBV29-1	TRBJ1-1	CSVAQDRDTEAFF	TGCAGCGTTGCGCAAGACAGGGACACTGAAGCTTTCTTT
-	-	TRBV11-2	TRBJ1-3	CASSLLDSYSGNTIYF	TGTGCCAGCAGCCTATTAGACAGTTACTCTGGGAACACCATATATTTT
-	-	TRBV11-2	TRBJ2-5	CASSSGYQETQYF	TGTGCCAGCAGCTCCGGTTACCAAGAGACCCAGTACTTC
-	-	TRBV30	TRBJ2-7	CAWSGILGEVDEQYF	TGTGCCTGGAGTGGTATACTAGGGGAGGTCGACGAGCAGTACTTC
-	-	TRBV9	TRBJ2-5	CASSGLQGQETQYF	TGTGCCAGCAGCGGATTACAGGGCCAAGAGACCCAGTACTTC
TRBD2	-	TRBV18	TRBJ2-5	CASSPLAGTQETQYF	TGTGCCAGCTCACCCTTAGCGGGGACCCAAGAGACCCAGTACTTC
-	-	TRBV2	TRBJ1-2	CASTSGAGFGYTF	TGTGCCAGCACCTCAGGGGCAGGGTTTGGCTACACCTTC
-	-	TRBV19	TRBJ2-1	CASSIRGYNEQFF	TGTGCCAGTAGTATAAGGGGGTACAATGAGCAGTTCTTC
TRBD1	-	TRBV4-1	TRBJ2-7	CASSATGGSYEQYF	TGCGCCAGCAGTGCAACAGGGGGCAGCTACGAGCAGTACTTC
-	-	TRBV19	TRBJ2-3	CASSIEGRSTDTQYF	TGTGCCAGTAGTATTGAAGGGAGGAGCACAGATACGCAGTATTTT
TRBD2	-	TRBV2	TRBJ2-7	CASLRLADTYEQYF	TGTGCCAGCTTACGACTAGCGGATACCTACGAGCAGTACTTC
TRBD1	-	TRBV28	TRBJ1-2	CASSLSTPTGGNGYTF	TGTGCCAGCAGTTTAAGTACCCCGACAGGGGGCAATGGCTACACCTTC
-	-	TRBV9	TRBJ1-1	CASSVEGRDTEAFF	TGTGCCAGCAGCGTAGAGGGGAGGGACACTGAAGCTTTCTTT
-	-	TRBV5-1	TRBJ1-3	CASSPTPSLSGNTIYF	TGCGCCAGCAGCCCAACCCCGAGCCTCTCTGGAAACACCATATATTTT
TRBD1	-	TRBV27	TRBJ1-1	CASSLKYPGQGATNTEAFF	TGTGCCAGCAGTTTGAAATATCCGGGACAGGGGGCTACAAACACTGAAGCTTTCTTT
TRBD2	-	TRBV6-4	TRBJ2-3	CASSDGASGGTDTQYF	TGTGCCAGCAGTGACGGGGCTAGCGGGGGGACAGATACGCAGTATTTT
-	-	TRBV5-6	TRBJ2-3	CASSHLLGRVKADTQYF	TGTGCCAGCAGCCACCTGTTGGGCAGGGTGAAAGCAGATACGCAGTATTTT
TRBD1	once	TRBV18	TRBJ1-5	CASSASPGGRMGNQPQHF	TGTGCCAGCTCCGCCAGCCCAGGGGGCCGTATGGGCAATCAGCCCCAGCATTTT
-	-	TRBV5-1	TRBJ2-7	CASSLGAEQYF	TGCGCCAGCAGCTTGGGGGCGGAGCAGTACTTC
-	-	TRBV13	TRBJ1-6	CASSSRLLSPLHF	TGTGCCAGCAGCTCCCGACTGCTTTCACCCCTCCACTTT
TRBD2	-	TRBV7-6	TRBJ2-5	CASSLFLAGDLQETQYF	TGTGCCAGCAGCTTATTCTTAGCGGGGGATCTCCAAGAGACCCAGTACTTC
TRBD1	-	TRBV5-6	TRBJ2-1	CASSGQVVNEQFF	TGTGCCAGCAGCGGACAGGTGGTTAATGAGCAGTTCTTC
TRBD1	once	TRBV6-1	TRBJ1-1	CASRGQGGGTEAFF	TGTGCCAGCAGAGGACAGGGAGGTGGCACTGAAGCTTTCTTT
TRBD2	-	TRBV5-1	TRBJ2-1	CASTLAGPEQFF	TGCGCCAGCACCCTAGCGGGTCCTGAGCAGTTCTTC
TRBD2	-	TRBV6-5	TRBJ2-5	CASRRGLAGAQYF	TGTGCCAGCAGGCGAGGACTAGCGGGGGCCCAGTACTTC
-	-	TRBV5-5	TRBJ2-5	CASSFAPGQETQYF	TGTGCCAGCAGCTTTGCTCCGGGACAAGAGACCCAGTACTTC
-	-	TRBV7-9	TRBJ1-2	CASSFSSQANYGYTF	TGTGCCAGCAGCTTCAGTTCCCAAGCTAACTATGGCTACACCTTC
TRBD2	-	TRBV4-1	TRBJ2-1	CASSQDRVSGGASYYNEQFF	TGCGCCAGCAGCCAAGATAGGGTGAGCGGGGGGGCTTCCTACTACAATGAGCAGTTCTTC
TRBD1	-	TRBV28	TRBJ1-5	CASSKDREYQPQHF	TGTGCCAGCAGCAAGGACAGGGAATATCAGCCCCAGCATTTT
-	-	TRBV7-9	TRBJ2-5	CSSSLIGARGKQETQYF	TGTTCCAGCAGCTTAATCGGGGCCCGGGGGAAACAAGAGACCCAGTACTTC